This TCR beta chain emerged from a study of blood T cells in healthy people across ages. A second PCR, run for about 7 to 11 cycles, used a sample-barcoded 5' primer plus a J-beta primer mix. Each CDR3 protein gets one entry after TCRdb re-called the 5' RACE reads with MiXCR. The table has around 870,000 distinct CDR3 sequences, 25% to 35% seen once. As regards this clonotype: This sequence may be a read error, since a much larger clone differs from it by one base.

Per the germline V gene, CDR1 is SGHTA and CDR2 is FQGNSA. CDR3 length equals 14 residues. Trimming removed 5 bases at V and 3 bases at J, with 12 bases between. It was about 10 milliliters of peripheral blood that were drawn from each donor. The sequence derives from a woman older than 75 in good health. Input material: blood. The rearrangement joins TRBV7-2 to TRBJ2-3; D is ambiguous. The chain's CDR3 is CASSPILGTDTQYF. The CDR3 bases are TGTGCCAGCAGCCCAATTCTCGGAACAGATACGCAGTATTTT. Drawing the rest from reference TRBV7-2 and TRBJ2-3, the complete variable domain is GAGVSQSPSNKVTEKGKDVELRCDPISGHTALYWYRQSLGQGLEFLIYFQGNSAPDKSGLPSDRFSAERTGGSVSTLTIQRTQQEDSAVYLCASSPILGTDTQYFGPGTRLTVL.